This T cell receptor beta chain was profiled in a study of T cell responses to AZD1222 COVID-19 vaccine. The CDR3 has 12 amino acids. V was pared by 6 bases and J by 13 bases, with 13 bases between. Clones were read by immunoSEQ multiplex PCR, and TCRdb kept only the in-frame ones, dropping some. Of about 110,000 clones listed, around 93% are singletons. The V and J genes are TRBV12-3 or TRBV12-4 and TRBJ1-6; TRBD1 is a possible D gene (6 bases). The TCR sequence derives from an adult in good health. Sequencing used peripheral blood, obtained on day 0 of AZD1222 vaccination. In DNA form, the CDR3 reads TGTGCCAGCAGCTACTACCAGGGGCCCCTCCACTTT. It encodes CASSYYQGPLHF.